Below, 8 T cell receptor beta chains from the same sample are listed, as sequenced in a study of blood T cell repertoires in COVID-19. Using immunoSEQ multiplex PCR, the repertoire was profiled, and TCRdb retains in-frame clones only, with some absent. Among 250,000 to 400,000 clones listed, roughly 86% were seen once. The sequenced material came from PBMCs or T cells enriched from blood (not recorded which). These receptors came from a woman aged 25-40 years who had recovered from COVID-19.

The V gene is TRBV10-2, the J gene TRBJ2-4, with TRBD2 matching 10 bases. The CDR3 runs to 17 residues. J was trimmed by 6 bases and V by 6 bases; bases with no gene match: 14. CDR1 and CDR2 from the germline V gene are WSHSY and SAAADI. The DNA for the CDR3 is TGCGCCAGCAGAGGGGAGGGTAGCGGGGGGCGAGGAAACATTCAGTACTTC. Translating it yields CASRGEGSGGRGNIQYF.

The gene calls are TRBV14 and TRBJ1-6; 7 positions agree with TRBD1. The V gene's germline CDR1 is SGHDN and CDR2 FVKESK. J lost 10 bases, V lost 4 bases, and 16 bases had no gene match. This CDR3 spans 17 amino acids. In nucleotides, the CDR3 is TGTGCCAGCAGCCGCCTAGGGGGCTCCAGGGAATGGTCACCCCTCCACTTT. Its protein is CASSRLGGSREWSPLHF.

The V gene is TRBV19, the J gene TRBJ2-7; D might be TRBD2 (6 bases). This CDR3 has 12 amino acids. Germline assignment: CDR1 LNHDA and CDR2 SQIVND (reference sequence). Between the trimmed V and J ends, which lost 8 bases and 7 bases, there was a span of 15 bases. The CDR3 spells CASSGVGGEQYF. CDR3 nucleotide sequence: TGTGCCAGTTCGGGCGTCGGGGGTGAGCAGTACTTC.

This clone was seen once. The rearrangement joins TRBV19 to TRBJ2-7; 10 bases map to TRBD2. J lost 2 bases, V lost 3 bases, and 4 bases had no gene match. The CDR3 runs 15 residues. Looked up from germline, CDR1 is LNHDA and CDR2 is SQIVND (reference sequence). CDR3 in DNA: TGTGCCAGTAGTATCGGACTAGCGGTCACCTACGAGCAGTACTTC. Protein sequence: CASSIGLAVTYEQYF.

J is TRBJ1-6 and V is TRBV5-1; D uncertain. V was pared by 0 bases and J by 8 bases, with 12 bases between. Germline CDR1 and CDR2: SGHRS and YFSETQ. CDR3 length equals 15 residues. CDR3 sequence: CASSLVNDGDSPLHF. Here the CDR3 DNA reads TGCGCCAGCAGCTTGGTGAACGACGGAGATTCACCCCTCCACTTT.

The chain couples TRBV19 to TRBJ2-5, with 11 nucleotides matching TRBD2. The CDR3 is made up of 16 amino acids. Unmatched junction bases numbered 5, after V lost 1 base and J lost 4 bases. Germline assignment: CDR1 LNHDA and CDR2 SQIVND (reference sequence). CDR3 sequence reads: CASSIGGLAGGETQYF. The CDR3 DNA sequence: TGTGCCAGTAGTATAGGCGGGCTAGCGGGGGGAGAGACCCAGTACTTC.

The chain is built from TRBV28 and TRBJ1-5; 8 bases align to TRBD1. Germline assignment: CDR1 MDHEN and CDR2 SYDVKM. The J segment lost 4 bases and the V segment lost 2 bases, leaving 7 bases of the junction unmatched. This CDR3 is built from 16 residues. CDR3 sequence: CASSLGTGIRNQPQHF. CDR3 DNA sequence: TGTGCCAGCAGTTTAGGGACAGGAATACGGAATCAGCCCCAGCATTTT.

J is TRBJ2-7 and V is TRBV5-6; no reliable D call. V lost 0 bases, J lost 2 bases, and 6 bases lay in between. The CDR3 is 13 residues long. CDR1 is SGHDT and CDR2 is YYEEEE in the germline V gene. The CDR3 bases are TGTGCCAGCAGCTTGGAACTTGCCTACGAGCAGTACTTC. Encoded protein: CASSLELAYEQYF.